The 10 T cell receptor beta chains given below trace back to one sample, sequenced in a study of shared clonotypes between healthy human individuals. Using immunoSEQ multiplex PCR, the repertoire was profiled, and TCRdb retains in-frame clones only, with some absent. This table holds more than 2 million clones, 95% found once. Input material: naive CD4+ T cells sorted from blood. Subset of the sample: CD45RA+ positively selected. The receptors originated from a man aged 18 to 29 in good health.

This clone showed up just a few times. Other DNA sequences from this sample encode an identical CDR3 as well. This chain links TRBV18 with TRBJ2-7; TRBD1 aligns across 10 bases. CDR1 is KGHSH, CDR2 LQKENI, per germline. The CDR3 has 14 residues. Trimming took 3 bases from V and 1 from J; bases not matched to a gene: 0. The CDR3 nucleotides read TGTGCCAGCTCACCGGGACAGGGGTCCTACGAGCAGTACTTC. Its protein is CASSPGQGSYEQYF.

The chain recombines TRBV10-3 with TRBJ1-2, with 9 bases that match TRBD1. Germline V gene data show CDR1 as ENHRY and CDR2 as SYGVKD. V lost 6 bases, J lost 7 bases, and 6 bases stayed unmatched. CDR3 length: 13 amino acids. CDR3 nucleotide sequence: TGTGCCATCAGGGACAGGGGAAAGGGTGGCTACACCTTC. Its translation: CAIRDRGKGGYTF.

The chain joins TRBV5-1 to TRBJ2-7; possibly TRBD2 for D (6 bases). The germline gives CDR1 SGHRS, CDR2 YFSETQ. Trimming stripped 5 bases from V and 6 bases from J, with 18 bases between. CDR3 length: 14 amino acids. Here the CDR3 reads CASSQRDSSGEQYF. CDR3 nucleotides: TGCGCCAGCAGTCAAAGGGACTCATCCGGCGAGCAGTACTTC.

The chain uses TRBV2 and TRBJ2-7; 8 nucleotides align to TRBD1. Germline CDR1 reads SNHLY; CDR2 reads FYNNEI. The trim removed 8 bases at V and 1 base at J, leaving 7 bases unmatched. The CDR3 consists of 14 residues. The CDR3 protein is CASSPDRVSYEQYF. The CDR3 coding sequence is TGTGCCAGCTCACCGGACAGGGTTTCCTACGAGCAGTACTTC.

CDR3 coding DNA: TGTGCCAGCAGTCTCGGTGGCGGTCAACAAGAGACCCAGTACTTC. Protein: CASSLGGGQQETQYF. The V and J genes are TRBV6-6 and TRBJ2-5; D gene ambiguous. CDR1 and CDR2 (germline): MNHNY, SVGAGI (reference sequence). The length of the CDR3 is 15 residues. V lost 5 bases and J lost 2, with 15 bases in between.

This clone was detected only once. This rearrangement joins TRBV2 to TRBJ1-2; tentative D call: TRBD1 (6 bases). V lost 3 bases and J 0 bases, leaving 11 bases between the germline ends. This CDR3 contains 15 residues. From germline, CDR1 is SNHLY and CDR2 FYNNEI. The CDR3 loop is CASSDPGVANYGYTF. CDR3 DNA: TGTGCCAGCAGTGACCCAGGGGTAGCTAACTATGGCTACACCTTC.

V gene TRBV6-5 combines with J gene TRBJ2-5, with D possibly matching TRBD2 (5 bases). V was clipped by 5 bases and J by 4 bases, with 11 bases between them. Germline CDR1 MNHEY, CDR2 SVGAGI. The CDR3 sequence is 13 residues long. CDR3 in DNA: TGTGCCAGCAGTGCGCCGGGGTTAGAGACCCAGTACTTC. Translated, it gives CASSAPGLETQYF.

As to this clone: The sample contains more than one DNA sequence encoding this CDR3. The chain couples TRBV10-3 to TRBJ2-5, with a tentative D call TRBD2 (5 bases). V lost 4 bases, J lost 1 base, and 7 bases lay in between. Germline V lookup: CDR1 ENHRY, CDR2 SYGVKD. The CDR3 runs to 13 residues. The CDR3, as DNA: TGTGCCATCAGTGGAGGGCGCCAAGAGACCCAGTACTTC. It is translated as CAISGGRQETQYF.

DNA for the CDR3: TGTGCCAGTATACAGGGGTACACTGAAGCTTTCTTT. Encoded protein: CASIQGYTEAFF. The chain is built from TRBV19 and TRBJ1-1; 7 bases map to TRBD1. The CDR3 consists of 12 residues. The ends lost 7 bases at V and 3 bases at J; junction bases unmatched: 2. Germline values: CDR1 LNHDA, CDR2 SQIVND (reference sequence).

This clone occurred once. Other DNA sequences in this sample translate to the same CDR3. V is TRBV2 and J is TRBJ1-1; possibly TRBD1 for D (5 bases). The V and J ends lost 7 bases and 1 base respectively, with 10 bases between them. The CDR3 is 13 residues long. CDR1 and CDR2 from the germline V gene are SNHLY and FYNNEI. CDR3: CASTLGGNTEAFF. The CDR3 nucleotides are TGTGCCAGCACCCTCGGGGGGAACACTGAAGCTTTCTTT.